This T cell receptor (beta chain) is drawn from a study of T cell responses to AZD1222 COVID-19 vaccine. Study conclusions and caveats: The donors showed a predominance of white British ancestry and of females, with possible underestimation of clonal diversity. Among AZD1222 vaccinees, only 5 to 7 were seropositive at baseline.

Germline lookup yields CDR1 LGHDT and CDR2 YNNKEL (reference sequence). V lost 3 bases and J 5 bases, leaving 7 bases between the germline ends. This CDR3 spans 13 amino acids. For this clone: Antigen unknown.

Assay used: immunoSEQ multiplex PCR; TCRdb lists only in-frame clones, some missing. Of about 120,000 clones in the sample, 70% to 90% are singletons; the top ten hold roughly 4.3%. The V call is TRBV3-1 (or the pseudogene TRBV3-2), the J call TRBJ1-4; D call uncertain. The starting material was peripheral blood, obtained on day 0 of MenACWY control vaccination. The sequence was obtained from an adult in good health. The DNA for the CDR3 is TGTGCCAGCAGCCAGGGTCAGAATGAAAAACTGTTTTTT. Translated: CASSQGQNEKLFF.